This TCR beta chain was recorded in a study of blood T cell repertoires in COVID-19. About the study: Acute-phase and convalescent COVID-19 samples originated in the United States, Italy and Spain.

Using immunoSEQ multiplex PCR, the repertoire was profiled, and TCRdb retains in-frame clones only, with some absent. This table holds some 300,000 clones, about 90% found once. The study recruited people aged about 18 to 95 years across around 23 US areas. This clone turned up a few times. The V segment lost 5 bases and the J segment 1 base; nucleotides outside the gene matches: 8. From germline, CDR1 is SGHDT and CDR2 YYEEEE. This CDR3 spans 15 amino acids. The TCR comes from a woman aged 25 to 45 who had recovered from COVID-19. Sequencing used PBMCs or T cells enriched from blood (not recorded which). The rearrangement uses TRBV5-6 and TRBJ2-7; 8 bases line up with TRBD1. The CDR3: CASRLRDRPSYEQYF. CDR3 sequence (DNA): TGTGCCAGCAGATTGAGGGACAGGCCATCCTACGAGCAGTACTTC.